Shown below are 9 T cell receptor beta chains from a single sample sequenced in a study of blood T cell repertoires in COVID-19. Using immunoSEQ multiplex PCR, the repertoire was profiled, and TCRdb retains in-frame clones only, with some absent. The sample lists roughly 200,000 clones; over 80% were seen once. The sample taken for sequencing was peripheral blood. The receptors here all came from a woman aged 55-69 years with COVID-19, enrolled during active disease.

The chain carries TRBV7-2 and TRBJ1-3, with D possibly matching TRBD1 (6 bases). CDR3 size: 15 residues. Germline lookup yields CDR1 SGHTA and CDR2 FQGNSA. Trimming removed 6 bases from V and 4 bases from J, with 16 bases in between. The CDR3 DNA reads TGTGCCAGCAGGCAAACAACAGGGTTGGGAAACACCATATATTTT. This gives the protein CASRQTTGLGNTIYF. Using reference TRBV7-2 and TRBJ1-3 for the parts outside the CDR3, the full variable domain is GAGVSQSPSNKVTEKGKDVELRCDPISGHTALYWYRQSLGQGLEFLIYFQGNSAPDKSGLPSDRFSAERTGGSVSTLTIQRTQQEDSAVYLCASRQTTGLGNTIYFGEGSWLTVV.

The rearrangement uses TRBV5-5 and TRBJ2-2; 7 bases align to TRBD2. V trimming: 2 bases; J trimming: 4 bases; junction bases outside the gene matches: 8. The CDR3 has 16 amino acids. Germline assignment: CDR1 SGHKS and CDR2 YYEKEE (reference sequence). CDR3 DNA sequence: TGTGCCAGCAGCTTCTACGGGGGGTCGGGCACCGGGGAGCTGTTTTTT. Amino acids: CASSFYGGSGTGELFF.

V usage is TRBV9 and J usage is TRBJ1-4; 7 bases match TRBD1. CDR1 is SGDLS, CDR2 YYNGEE, per germline. Germline trimming cut 3 bases from V and 5 bases from J; bases unmatched to any gene: 7. This CDR3 spans 15 amino acids. CDR3 loop: CASSAQQGYNEKLFF. The DNA for the CDR3 is TGTGCCAGCAGCGCCCAACAGGGGTACAATGAAAAACTGTTTTTT.

The rearrangement uses TRBV29-1 and TRBJ2-5; D unclear. Trimming shortened V by 3 bases and J by 2 bases, and 10 bases separated the two germline ends. This CDR3 has 13 amino acids. Per germline, CDR1 SQVTM and CDR2 ANQGSEA. The CDR3 DNA reads TGCAGCGTTGAGAGGCAGTCACAAGAGACCCAGTACTTC. Protein sequence: CSVERQSQETQYF.

The rearrangement uses TRBV14 and TRBJ2-1, with 8 nucleotides matching TRBD2. Per germline, CDR1 SGHDN and CDR2 FVKESK. V dropped 1 base and J dropped 9; count of bases not matched to a gene: 8. This CDR3 region has 15 residues. The CDR3 region has the DNA TGTGCCAGCAGCCAAGGGGTAGCGGGAAGGAGTGAGCAGTTCTTC. Protein: CASSQGVAGRSEQFF.

This clone was detected once. The chain combines TRBV2 with TRBJ1-4; 7 bases map to TRBD1. This CDR3 contains 15 residues. In germline, CDR1 is SNHLY, CDR2 FYNNEI. With V trimmed by 4 bases and J by 3 bases, 5 bases remained unmatched. The CDR3 sequence is CASSGGQVANEKLFF. Here the CDR3 DNA reads TGTGCCAGCAGTGGCGGACAGGTGGCTAATGAAAAACTGTTTTTT.

The rearrangement links TRBV10-3 to TRBJ2-3; 7 nucleotides agree with TRBD2. Germline V CDR1 and CDR2: ENHRY, SYGVKD. The junction had 7 bases not matched to a gene; V was cut back by 6 bases and J by 4 bases. This CDR3 is 14 amino acids long. As DNA, the CDR3 is TGTGCCATCAGCACAACTAGCGACTCAGATACGCAGTATTTT. Its protein is CAISTTSDSDTQYF.

The V gene is TRBV2, the J gene TRBJ1-6; 9 bases line up with TRBD1. The CDR3 has 15 residues. Germline V gene lookup returns CDR1 SNHLY and CDR2 FYNNEI. The J segment lost 5 bases and the V segment lost 7 bases, leaving 6 bases of the junction unmatched. The CDR3 DNA reads as TGTGCCAGCACCCAGGGACAGGGAGATAATTCACCCCTCCACTTT. It encodes CASTQGQGDNSPLHF.

In its sample, this clone was seen once. V usage is TRBV5-1 and J usage is TRBJ1-1; D uncertain. The length of the CDR3 is 15 residues. CDR1 is SGHRS, CDR2 YFSETQ, per germline. Trimming cost V 0 bases and J 2 bases, with 11 bases left between them. The CDR3 here is CASSLDGRLNTEAFF. The CDR3 DNA follows: TGCGCCAGCAGCTTGGACGGCAGGCTAAACACTGAAGCTTTCTTT.